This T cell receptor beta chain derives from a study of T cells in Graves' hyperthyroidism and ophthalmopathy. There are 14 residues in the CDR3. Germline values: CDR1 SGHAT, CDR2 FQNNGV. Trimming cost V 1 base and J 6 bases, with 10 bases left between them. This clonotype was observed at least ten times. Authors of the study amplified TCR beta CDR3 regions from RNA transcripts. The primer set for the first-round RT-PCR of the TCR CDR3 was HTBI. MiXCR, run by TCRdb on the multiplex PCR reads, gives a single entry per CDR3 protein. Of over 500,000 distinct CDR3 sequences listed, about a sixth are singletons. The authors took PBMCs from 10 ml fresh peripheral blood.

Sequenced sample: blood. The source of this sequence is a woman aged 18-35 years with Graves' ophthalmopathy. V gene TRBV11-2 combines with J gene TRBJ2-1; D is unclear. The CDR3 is CASSLGAKFNEQFF. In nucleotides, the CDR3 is TGTGCCAGCAGCTTAGGGGCTAAGTTCAATGAGCAGTTCTTC.